This record concerns one TCR beta chain sequence. No antigen is known for it. The data belong to a study of cytomegalovirus exposure and HLA in healthy donors. Each donor's status was that of a healthy bone marrow donor. Study results and caveats: In the analysis, some V segments, TRBV6-2 and TRBV6-3 included, were excluded as indistinguishable.

The CDR3 has 14 amino acids. Germline CDR1 is SGHTA and CDR2 is FQGNSA. Losses at the gene ends were 3 bases for V and 3 bases for J; bases not matched to a gene: 5. With 60 Vbeta and 13 Jbeta primers, the PCR was carried out. The authors' processing: Roughly 11 million shared chains were among approximately 80 million unique TCR beta chains counted in a later analysis. The data were produced by immunoSEQ multiplex PCR, yet TCRdb's version contains in-frame clones alone and is incomplete. Clone size and the V and J calls come from that table; the DNA yielded D and trimming. The table has approximately 80,000 clones, roughly 63% seen once.

J is TRBJ2-7 and V is TRBV7-2; 7 bases map to TRBD2. The sequencing input was PBMCs. The sequence derives from a woman aged 40 to 50 in good health and CMV-seropositive. For the CDR3, the DNA is TGTGCCAGCAGCTTTCAGGGAGGGGACTACGAGCAGTACTTC. Encoded protein: CASSFQGGDYEQYF.